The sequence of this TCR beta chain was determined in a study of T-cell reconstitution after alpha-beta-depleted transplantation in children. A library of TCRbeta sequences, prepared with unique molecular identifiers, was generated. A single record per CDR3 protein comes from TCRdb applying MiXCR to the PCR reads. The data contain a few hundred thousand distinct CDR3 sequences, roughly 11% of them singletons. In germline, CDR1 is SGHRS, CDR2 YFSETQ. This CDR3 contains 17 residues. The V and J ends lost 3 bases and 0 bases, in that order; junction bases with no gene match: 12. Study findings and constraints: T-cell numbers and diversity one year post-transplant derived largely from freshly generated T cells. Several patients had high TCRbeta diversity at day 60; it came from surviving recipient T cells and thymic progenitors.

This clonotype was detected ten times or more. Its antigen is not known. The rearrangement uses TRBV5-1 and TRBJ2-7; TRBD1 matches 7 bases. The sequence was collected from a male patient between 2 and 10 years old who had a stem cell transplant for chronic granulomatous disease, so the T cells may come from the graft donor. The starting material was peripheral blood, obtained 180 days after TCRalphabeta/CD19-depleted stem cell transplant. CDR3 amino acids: CASSWAAGTANSYEQYF. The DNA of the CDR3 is TGCGCCAGCAGCTGGGCGGCCGGGACAGCAAACTCCTACGAGCAGTACTTC.